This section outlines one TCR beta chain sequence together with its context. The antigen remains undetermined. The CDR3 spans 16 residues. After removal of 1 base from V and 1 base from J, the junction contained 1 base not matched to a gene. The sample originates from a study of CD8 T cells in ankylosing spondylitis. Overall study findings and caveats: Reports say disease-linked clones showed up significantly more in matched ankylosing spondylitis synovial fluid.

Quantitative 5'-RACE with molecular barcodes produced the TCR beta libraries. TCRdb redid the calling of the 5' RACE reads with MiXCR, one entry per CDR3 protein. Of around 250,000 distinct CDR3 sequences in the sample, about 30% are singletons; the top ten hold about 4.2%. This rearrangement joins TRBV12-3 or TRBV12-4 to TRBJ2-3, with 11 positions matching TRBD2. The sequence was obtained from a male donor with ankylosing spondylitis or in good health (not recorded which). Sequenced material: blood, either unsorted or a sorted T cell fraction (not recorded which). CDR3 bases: TGTGCCAGCAGTTTAGGGACTAGCGGGCGCACAGATACGCAGTATTTT. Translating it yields CASSLGTSGRTDTQYF.